The text below deals with one T cell receptor (beta chain). This entry is derived from a study of blood T cell repertoires in COVID-19. The method was immunoSEQ multiplex PCR; TCRdb's version includes in-frame clones alone and lacks a portion of them. The table has more than 110,000 clones, 70% to 80% seen once. This CDR3 is 15 amino acids long. Germline CDR1 is LGHNA and CDR2 is YSLEER. Trimming cost V 0 bases and J 6 bases; bases outside gene matches: 6. The sample consisted of peripheral blood. The TCR was taken from a man between 60 and 75 years old with acute or convalescent COVID-19. The chain carries TRBV4-3 and TRBJ2-7; the match to TRBD1 covers 9 bases. The CDR3 coding sequence is TGCGCCAGCAGCCAAGATCTAACAGGGGGCGGCGAGCAGTACTTC. The encoded protein is CASSQDLTGGGEQYF.